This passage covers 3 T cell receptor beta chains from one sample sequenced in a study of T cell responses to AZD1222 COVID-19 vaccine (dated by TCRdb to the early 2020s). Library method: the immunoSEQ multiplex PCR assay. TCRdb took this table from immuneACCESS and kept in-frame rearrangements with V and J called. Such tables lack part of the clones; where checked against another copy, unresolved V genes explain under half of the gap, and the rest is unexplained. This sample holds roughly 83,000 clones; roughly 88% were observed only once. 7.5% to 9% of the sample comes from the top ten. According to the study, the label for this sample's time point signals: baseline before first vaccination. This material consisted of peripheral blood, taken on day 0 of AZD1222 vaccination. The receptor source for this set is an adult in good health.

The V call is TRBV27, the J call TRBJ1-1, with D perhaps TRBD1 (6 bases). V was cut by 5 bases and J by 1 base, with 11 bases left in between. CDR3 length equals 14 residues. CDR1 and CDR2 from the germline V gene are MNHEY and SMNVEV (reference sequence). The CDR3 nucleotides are TGTGCCAGCAGTCCAGACAGGCCGAACACTGAAGCTTTCTTT. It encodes CASSPDRPNTEAFF.

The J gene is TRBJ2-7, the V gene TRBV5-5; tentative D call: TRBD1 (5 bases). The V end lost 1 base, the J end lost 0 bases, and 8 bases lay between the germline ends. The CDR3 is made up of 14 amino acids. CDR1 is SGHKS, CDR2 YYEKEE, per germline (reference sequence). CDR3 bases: TGTGCCAGCAGCTTGCTGCAGGGCTCCTACGAGCAGTACTTC. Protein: CASSLLQGSYEQYF.

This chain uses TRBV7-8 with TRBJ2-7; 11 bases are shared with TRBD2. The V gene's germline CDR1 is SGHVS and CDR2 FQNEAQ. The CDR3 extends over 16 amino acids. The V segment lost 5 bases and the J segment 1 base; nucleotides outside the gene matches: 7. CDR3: CASSPTGTSGSYEQYF. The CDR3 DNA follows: TGTGCCAGCAGCCCGACCGGGACTAGCGGATCCTACGAGCAGTACTTC.